Listed below are T cell receptor beta chains from one sample, sequenced in a study of vaccination effects on CD4 cells after COVID-19. The method was immunoSEQ multiplex PCR; TCRdb's version includes in-frame clones alone and lacks a portion of them. The sample lists around 75,000 clones, roughly 73% seen once, with about 5% in the top ten. Their antigen targets remain unknown. Here the sequenced sample was CD4+ T cells from PBMCs cultured with HIV peptides, taken before COVID-19 vaccination. The source is a human donor who had a prior SARS-CoV-2 infection. Each CDR3 is given with its conserved first and last residue. The D gene is left open where the match is weak. Expanded clones get a size class; other rows say once, few or many, or leave the size out.

CDR3,DNA,size,J,D,V
CASSIRGDRAPAYEQYF,TGTGCCAGTAGTATTCGAGGGGACAGGGCACCAGCCTACGAGCAGTACTTC,NA,TRBJ2-7,TRBD1,TRBV19
CASSLKETQYF,TGTGCCAGCAGCCTTAAAGAGACCCAGTACTTC,NA,TRBJ2-5,NA,TRBV7-9
CASSRDRGGGYTF,TGTGCCAGCAGCCGGGACAGGGGAGGTGGCTACACCTTC,NA,TRBJ1-2,TRBD1,TRBV5-4
CASSEIPQGQETQYF,TGTGCCAGCAGTGAAATCCCACAGGGCCAAGAGACCCAGTACTTC,NA,TRBJ2-5,NA,TRBV6-1
CASRPFSGTMASDTQYF,TGCGCCAGCAGGCCGTTCTCCGGGACTATGGCGTCCGATACGCAGTATTTT,NA,TRBJ2-3,TRBD2,TRBV5-1
CASSKGGTVNEKLFF,TGTGCCAGCAGTAAAGGAGGGACAGTTAATGAAAAACTGTTTTTT,many,TRBJ1-4,TRBD1,TRBV2
CASSDLAGGSGETQYF,TGTGCCAGCAGCGATCTAGCGGGGGGCTCGGGAGAGACCCAGTACTTC,once,TRBJ2-5,TRBD2,TRBV2
CASISANEKLFF,TGTGCCAGCATCAGCGCGAATGAAAAACTGTTTTTT,NA,TRBJ1-4,NA,TRBV28
CASSAERGNTEAFF,TGTGCCAGCAGCGCCGAACGAGGGAACACTGAAGCTTTCTTT,NA,TRBJ1-1,NA,TRBV2
CASSISSGRADTQYF,TGTGCCAGTAGTATCTCTAGCGGGAGGGCAGATACGCAGTATTTT,NA,TRBJ2-3,TRBD2,TRBV19
CASSFTGMTQYF,TGTGCCAGCAGCTTCACGGGAATGACGCAGTATTTT,NA,TRBJ2-3,NA,TRBV11-3
CASSASGTQYF,TGTGCCAGCAGCGCAAGTGGGACCCAGTACTTC,NA,TRBJ2-5,NA,TRBV7-8
CASSRDRDQPQHF,TGTGCCAGCAGCCGGGACAGGGATCAGCCCCAGCATTTT,few,TRBJ1-5,TRBD1,TRBV5-4
CASSDLWTGELFF,TGTGCCAGCAGTGACCTCTGGACCGGGGAGCTGTTTTTT,few,TRBJ2-2,NA,TRBV25-1
CASSLLYLGLASYEQYF,TGCGCCAGCAGCCTACTCTACCTCGGACTAGCGAGCTACGAGCAGTACTTC,NA,TRBJ2-7,TRBD2,TRBV4-1
CASSQIQPHRDSPYNEQFF,TGCGCCAGCAGCCAAATCCAGCCACACCGGGACAGTCCATACAATGAGCAGTTCTTC,NA,TRBJ2-1,TRBD1,TRBV4-1
CASSVGQGTDTEAFF,TGCGCCAGCAGCGTGGGACAGGGGACGGACACTGAAGCTTTCTTT,NA,TRBJ1-1,TRBD1,TRBV5-1
CASSYGLEETQYF,TGTGCCAGCAGCTACGGACTAGAAGAGACCCAGTACTTC,NA,TRBJ2-5,TRBD2,TRBV3-1/TRBV3-2
CASSKRGGNQPQHF,TGTGCCAGTAGTAAGAGGGGTGGCAATCAGCCCCAGCATTTT,NA,TRBJ1-5,NA,TRBV19
CASSLGLAGTLYTQYF,TGTGCCAGCAGCCTGGGACTAGCGGGGACTTTATATACGCAGTATTTT,NA,TRBJ2-3,NA,TRBV12-1
CASSLDGLAATGELFF,TGTGCCAGCAGCTTAGACGGACTAGCGGCCACCGGGGAGCTGTTTTTT,NA,TRBJ2-2,TRBD2,TRBV11-2
CASSSNRGQVEQFF,TGTGCCAGCAGCTCTAACAGGGGGCAGGTTGAGCAGTTCTTC,once,TRBJ2-1,TRBD1,TRBV11-3
CASSSAGGYGYTF,TGTGCCAGCAGCTCAGCGGGGGGCTATGGCTACACCTTC,NA,TRBJ1-2,NA,TRBV11-2
CASSLAWTGGQETQYF,TGCGCCAGCAGCTTGGCCTGGACAGGGGGCCAAGAGACCCAGTACTTC,NA,TRBJ2-5,TRBD1,TRBV5-1
CATSRDGQGAYGYTF,TGTGCCACATCCAGGGATGGACAGGGGGCCTATGGCTACACCTTC,few,TRBJ1-2,TRBD1,TRBV19